This T cell receptor (beta chain) came from a study of cytomegalovirus exposure and HLA in healthy donors. The CDR3 covers 15 residues. The germline CDR1 and CDR2 sequences are SGHDN and FVKESK. V trimming: 4 bases; J trimming: 2 bases; junction bases outside the gene matches: 4. The PCR made use of 60 Vbeta and 13 Jbeta primers. Sequencing used immunoSEQ multiplex PCR; TCRdb keeps in-frame clones, though not all of them. Of more than 80,000 clones in the sample, 63% were seen once. This chain links TRBV14 with TRBJ2-1, with TRBD2 identical over 8 bases. The TCR sequence derives from a middle-aged woman in good health and CMV-seropositive. Sequenced sample: PBMCs. CDR3 sequence reads: CASSLISGAYNEQFF. The DNA of the CDR3 is TGTGCCAGCAGCCTCATTAGCGGGGCCTACAATGAGCAGTTCTTC.